This T cell receptor (beta chain) comes out of a study of regulatory T cells in long-lasting Graves disease. J gave up 1 base and V 8 bases, and 10 bases lay outside the gene matches. Germline V lookup: CDR1 GTSNPN, CDR2 SVGIG (reference sequence). The CDR3 extends over 14 amino acids. Comments on this clonotype: This could be a read error, since a much larger clone is one nucleotide away.

This sample's time point: newly diagnosed GD, antithyroid drugs for less than 3 months. RNA extracted from PBMCs served as the sequencing template. To make TCR beta libraries, researchers used iRepertoire HTBI primers and Arm-PCR of CDR3 regions. TCRdb independently ran MiXCR on the multiplex PCR reads; one entry per CDR3 protein. The data contain roughly 420,000 distinct CDR3 sequences, around 17% of them singletons. These data also featured in a second study, about T cells in Graves' hyperthyroidism and ophthalmopathy.

The sample in question was peripheral blood mononuclear cells (PBMCs), obtained at new diagnosis, from a patient treated with antithyroid drugs. The origin of this receptor is a woman under 30 with Graves disease. The rearrangement joins TRBV30 to TRBJ2-5, with TRBD1 identical over 7 bases. CDR3 in amino acids: CARIEQGIQETQYF. DNA of the CDR3: TGTGCCCGGATTGAACAGGGGATCCAAGAGACCCAGTACTTC.